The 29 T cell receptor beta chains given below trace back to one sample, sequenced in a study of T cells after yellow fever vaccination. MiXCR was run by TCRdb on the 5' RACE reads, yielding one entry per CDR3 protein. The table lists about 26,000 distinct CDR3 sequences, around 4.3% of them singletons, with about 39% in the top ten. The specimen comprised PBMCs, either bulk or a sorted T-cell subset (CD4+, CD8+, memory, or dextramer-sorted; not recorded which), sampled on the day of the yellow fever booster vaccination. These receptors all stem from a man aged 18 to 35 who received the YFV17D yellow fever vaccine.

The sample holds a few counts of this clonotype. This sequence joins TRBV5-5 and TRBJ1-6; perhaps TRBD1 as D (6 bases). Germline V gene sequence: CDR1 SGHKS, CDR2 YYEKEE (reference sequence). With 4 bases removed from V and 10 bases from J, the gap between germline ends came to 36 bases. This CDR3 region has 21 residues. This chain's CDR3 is CASSRTPTADSGVVDISPLHF. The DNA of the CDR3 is TGTGCCAGCAGCAGGACCCCGACCGCGGACAGTGGGGTGGTGGATATCTCACCCCTCCACTTT.

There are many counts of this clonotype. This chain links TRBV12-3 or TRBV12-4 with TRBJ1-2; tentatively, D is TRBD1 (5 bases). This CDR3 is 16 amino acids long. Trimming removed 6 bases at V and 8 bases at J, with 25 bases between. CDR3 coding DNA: TGTGCCAGCAGCTCAAGACCCAATGCGGGGGTCCTGGGCTACACCTTC. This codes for CASSSRPNAGVLGYTF.

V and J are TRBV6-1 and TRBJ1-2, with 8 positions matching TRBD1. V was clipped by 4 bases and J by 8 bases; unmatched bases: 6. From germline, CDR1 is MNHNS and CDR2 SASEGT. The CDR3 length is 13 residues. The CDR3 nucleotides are TGTGCCAGCAGTGCTGACAGGGGACGGGGCTACACCTTC. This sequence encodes CASSADRGRGYTF.

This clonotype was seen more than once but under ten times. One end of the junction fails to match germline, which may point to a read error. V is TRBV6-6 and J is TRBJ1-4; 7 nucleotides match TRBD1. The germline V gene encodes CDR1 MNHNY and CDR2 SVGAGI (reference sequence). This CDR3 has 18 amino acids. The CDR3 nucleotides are TGTGCCAGCAGTCACTCCCTACAGGGGACAGCAACTAATGAAAAACTGTTTTTT. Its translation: CASSHSLQGTATNEKLFF.

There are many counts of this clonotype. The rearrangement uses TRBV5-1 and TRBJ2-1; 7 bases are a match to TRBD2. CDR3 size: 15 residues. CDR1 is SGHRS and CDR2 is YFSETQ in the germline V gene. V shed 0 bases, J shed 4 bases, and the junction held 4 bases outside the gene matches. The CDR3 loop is CASSLVSSGYNEQFF. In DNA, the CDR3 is TGCGCCAGCAGCTTGGTGTCTAGCGGTTACAATGAGCAGTTCTTC.

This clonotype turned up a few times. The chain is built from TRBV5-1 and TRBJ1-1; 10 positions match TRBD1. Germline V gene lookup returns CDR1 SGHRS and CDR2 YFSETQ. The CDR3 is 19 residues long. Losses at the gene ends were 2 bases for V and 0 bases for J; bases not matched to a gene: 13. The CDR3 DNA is TGCGCCAGCAGCTTTTCCGGGACAGGGGTGATTCAAATGAACACTGAAGCTTTCTTT. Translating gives CASSFSGTGVIQMNTEAFF. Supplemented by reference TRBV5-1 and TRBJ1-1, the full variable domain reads KAGVTQTPRYLIKTRGQQVTLSCSPISGHRSVSWYQQTPGQGLQFLFEYFSETQRNKGNFPGRFSGRQFSNSRSEMNVSTLELGDSALYLCASSFSGTGVIQMNTEAFFGQGTRLTVV.

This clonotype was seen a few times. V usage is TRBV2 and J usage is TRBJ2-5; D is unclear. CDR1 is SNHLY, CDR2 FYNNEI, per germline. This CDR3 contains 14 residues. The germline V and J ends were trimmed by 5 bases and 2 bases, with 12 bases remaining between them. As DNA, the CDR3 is TGTGCCAGCAGTCTCATGGACGGGCAAGAGACCCAGTACTTC. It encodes CASSLMDGQETQYF.

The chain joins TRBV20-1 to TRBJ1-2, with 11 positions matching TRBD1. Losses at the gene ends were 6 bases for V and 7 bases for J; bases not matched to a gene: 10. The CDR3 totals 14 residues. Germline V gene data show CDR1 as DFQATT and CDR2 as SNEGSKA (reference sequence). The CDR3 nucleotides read TGCAGTGCCCGGAGGACAGGGGGCGTCGGTGGCTACACCTTC. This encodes CSARRTGGVGGYTF.

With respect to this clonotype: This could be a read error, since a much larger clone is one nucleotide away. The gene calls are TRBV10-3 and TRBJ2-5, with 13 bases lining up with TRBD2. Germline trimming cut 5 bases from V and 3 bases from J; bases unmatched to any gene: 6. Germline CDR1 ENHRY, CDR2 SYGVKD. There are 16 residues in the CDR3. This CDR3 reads CAISLTGLAGEETQYF. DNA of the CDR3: TGTGCCATCAGTCTGACCGGACTAGCGGGAGAAGAGACCCAGTACTTC.

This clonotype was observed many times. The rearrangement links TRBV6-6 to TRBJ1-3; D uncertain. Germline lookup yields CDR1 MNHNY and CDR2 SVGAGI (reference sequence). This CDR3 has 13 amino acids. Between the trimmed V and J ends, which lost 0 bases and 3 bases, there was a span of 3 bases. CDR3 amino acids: CASSYSGGNTIYF. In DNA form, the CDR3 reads TGTGCCAGCAGTTACTCAGGTGGAAACACCATATATTTT.

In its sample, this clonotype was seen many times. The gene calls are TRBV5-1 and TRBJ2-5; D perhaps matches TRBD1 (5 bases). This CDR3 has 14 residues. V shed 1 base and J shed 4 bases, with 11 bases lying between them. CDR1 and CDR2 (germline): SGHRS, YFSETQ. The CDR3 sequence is CASSLTLQGETQYF. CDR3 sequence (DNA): TGCGCCAGCAGCTTGACCCTCCAGGGAGAGACCCAGTACTTC. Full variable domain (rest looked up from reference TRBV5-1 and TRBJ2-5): KAGVTQTPRYLIKTRGQQVTLSCSPISGHRSVSWYQQTPGQGLQFLFEYFSETQRNKGNFPGRFSGRQFSNSRSEMNVSTLELGDSALYLCASSLTLQGETQYFGPGTRLLVL.

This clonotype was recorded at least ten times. The CDR3 nucleotides read TGTGCCAGCTTCCAGGAGAACACCGGGGAGCTGTTTTTT. Residues: CASFQENTGELFF. This chain connects TRBV12-3 or TRBV12-4 to TRBJ2-2; D call uncertain. This CDR3 comprises 13 residues. The V gene lost 8 bases and the J gene lost 1 base, with 8 bases spanning the gap.

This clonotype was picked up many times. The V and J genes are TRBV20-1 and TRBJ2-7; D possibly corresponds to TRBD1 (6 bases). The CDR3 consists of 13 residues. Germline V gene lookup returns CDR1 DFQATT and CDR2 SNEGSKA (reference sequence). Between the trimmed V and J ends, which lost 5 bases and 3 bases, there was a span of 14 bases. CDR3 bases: TGCAGTGCTTGGTACAGGGTGAACTACGAGCAGTACTTC. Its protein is CSAWYRVNYEQYF.

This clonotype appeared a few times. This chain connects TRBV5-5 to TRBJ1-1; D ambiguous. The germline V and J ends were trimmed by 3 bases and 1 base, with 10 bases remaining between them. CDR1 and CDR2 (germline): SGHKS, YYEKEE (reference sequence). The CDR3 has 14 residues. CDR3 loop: CASSSIIRNTEAFF. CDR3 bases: TGTGCCAGCAGCTCAATTATCAGGAACACTGAAGCTTTCTTT. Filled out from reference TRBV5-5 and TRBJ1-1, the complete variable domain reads DAGVTQSPTHLIKTRGQQVTLRCSPISGHKSVSWYQQVLGQGPQFIFQYYEKEERGRGNFPDRFSARQFPNYSSELNVNALLLGDSALYLCASSSIIRNTEAFFGQGTRLTVV.

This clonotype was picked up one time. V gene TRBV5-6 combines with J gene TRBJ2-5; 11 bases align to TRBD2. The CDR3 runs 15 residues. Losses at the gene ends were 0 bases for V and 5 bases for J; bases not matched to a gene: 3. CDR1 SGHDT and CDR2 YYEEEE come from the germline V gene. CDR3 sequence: CASSLVAGGSETQYF. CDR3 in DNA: TGTGCCAGCAGCTTGGTAGCGGGGGGGTCGGAGACCCAGTACTTC.

CDR3 sequence (DNA): TGTGCCAGCAGCCCCCGACAGGCCTCGGGGGGCTACACCTTC. Amino acid sequence: CASSPRQASGGYTF. The chain joins TRBV7-3 to TRBJ1-2; D perhaps matches TRBD1 (6 bases). Trimming shortened V by 5 bases and J by 8 bases, and 18 bases separated the two germline ends. The CDR3 has 14 residues. Germline V gene lookup returns CDR1 SGHTA and CDR2 FQGTGA. The full variable domain, its missing parts supplied by reference TRBV7-3 and TRBJ1-2, is GAGVSQTPSNKVTEKGKYVELRCDPISGHTALYWYRQSLGQGPEFLIYFQGTGAADDSGLPNDRFFAVRPEGSVSTLKIQRTERGDSAVYLCASSPRQASGGYTFGSGTRLTVV.

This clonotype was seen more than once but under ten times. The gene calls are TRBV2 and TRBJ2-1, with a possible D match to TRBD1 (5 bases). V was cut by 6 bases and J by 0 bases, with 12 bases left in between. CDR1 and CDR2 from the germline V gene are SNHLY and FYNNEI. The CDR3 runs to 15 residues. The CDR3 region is CASRKTDSSYNEQFF. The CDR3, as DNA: TGTGCCAGCAGAAAAACAGACAGCTCCTACAATGAGCAGTTCTTC. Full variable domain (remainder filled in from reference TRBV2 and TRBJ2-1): EPEVTQTPSHQVTQMGQEVILRCVPISNHLYFYWYRQILGQKVEFLVSFYNNEISEKSEIFDDQFSVERPDGSNFTLKIRSTKLEDSAMYFCASRKTDSSYNEQFFGPGTRLTVL.

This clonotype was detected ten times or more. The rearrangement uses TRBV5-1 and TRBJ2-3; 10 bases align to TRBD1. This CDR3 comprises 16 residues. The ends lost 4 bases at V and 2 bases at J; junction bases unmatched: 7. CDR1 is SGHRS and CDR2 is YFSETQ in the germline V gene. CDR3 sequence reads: CASSPPTGGNTDTQYF. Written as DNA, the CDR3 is TGCGCCAGCAGCCCTCCGACAGGGGGCAACACAGATACGCAGTATTTT.

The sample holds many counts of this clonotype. The DNA for the CDR3 is TGCAGTGCTAGGGGCTTTCTAGCAAATAGCTCCGATACGCAGTATTTT. Residues: CSARGFLANSSDTQYF. V gene TRBV20-1 combines with J gene TRBJ2-3; perhaps TRBD2 as D (5 bases). Per germline, CDR1 DFQATT and CDR2 SNEGSKA (reference sequence). Trimming cost V 3 bases and J 6 bases, with 22 bases left between them. This CDR3 comprises 16 residues.

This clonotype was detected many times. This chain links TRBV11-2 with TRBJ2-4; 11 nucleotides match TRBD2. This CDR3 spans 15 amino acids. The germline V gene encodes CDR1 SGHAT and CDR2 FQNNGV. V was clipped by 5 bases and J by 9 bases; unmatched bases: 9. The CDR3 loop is CASSENSGGVGIQYF. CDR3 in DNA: TGTGCCAGCAGCGAAAATAGCGGGGGGGTCGGCATTCAGTACTTC. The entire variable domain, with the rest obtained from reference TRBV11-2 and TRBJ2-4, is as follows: EAGVAQSPRYKIIEKRQSVAFWCNPISGHATLYWYQQILGQGPKLLIQFQNNGVVDDSQLPKDRFSAERLKGVDSTLKIQPAKLEDSAVYLCASSENSGGVGIQYFGAGTRLSVL.

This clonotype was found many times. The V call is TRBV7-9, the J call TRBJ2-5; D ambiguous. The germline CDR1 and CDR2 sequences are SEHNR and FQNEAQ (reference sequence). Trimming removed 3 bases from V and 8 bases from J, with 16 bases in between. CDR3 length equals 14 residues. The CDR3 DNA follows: TGTGCCAGCAGCTTGCGGCCCCCAGTCGATACCCAGTACTTC. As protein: CASSLRPPVDTQYF.

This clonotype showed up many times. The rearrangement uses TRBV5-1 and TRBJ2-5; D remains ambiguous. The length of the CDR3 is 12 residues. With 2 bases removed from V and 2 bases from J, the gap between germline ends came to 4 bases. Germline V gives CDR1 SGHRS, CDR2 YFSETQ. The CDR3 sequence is CASSFGQETQYF. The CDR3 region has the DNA TGCGCCAGCAGCTTCGGGCAAGAGACCCAGTACTTC.

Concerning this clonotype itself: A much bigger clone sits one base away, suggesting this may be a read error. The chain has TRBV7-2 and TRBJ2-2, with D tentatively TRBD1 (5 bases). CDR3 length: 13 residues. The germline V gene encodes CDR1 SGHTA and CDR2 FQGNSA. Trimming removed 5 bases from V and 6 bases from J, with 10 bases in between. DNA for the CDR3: TGTGCCAGCAGCCCGACAGTCTCCGGGGAGCTGTTTTTT. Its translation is CASSPTVSGELFF.

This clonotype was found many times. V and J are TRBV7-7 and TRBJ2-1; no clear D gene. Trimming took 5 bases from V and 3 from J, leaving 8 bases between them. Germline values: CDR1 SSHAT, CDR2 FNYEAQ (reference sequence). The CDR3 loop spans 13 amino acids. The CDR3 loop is CASSPDGYNEQFF. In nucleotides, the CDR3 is TGTGCCAGCAGCCCGGACGGCTACAATGAGCAGTTCTTC.

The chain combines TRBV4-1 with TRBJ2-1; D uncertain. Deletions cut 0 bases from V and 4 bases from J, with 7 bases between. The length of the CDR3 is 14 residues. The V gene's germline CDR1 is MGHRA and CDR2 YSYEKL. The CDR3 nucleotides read TGCGCCAGCAGCCAAGAAACCCGATACAATGAGCAGTTCTTC. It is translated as CASSQETRYNEQFF.

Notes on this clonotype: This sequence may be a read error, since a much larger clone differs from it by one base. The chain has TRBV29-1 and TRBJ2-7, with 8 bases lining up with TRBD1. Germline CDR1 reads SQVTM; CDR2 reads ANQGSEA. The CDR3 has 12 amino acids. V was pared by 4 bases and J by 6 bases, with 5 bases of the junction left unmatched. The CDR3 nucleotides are TGCAGCGTTGGTCAGGGGGCCTTCGAGCAGTACGTC. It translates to CSVGQGAFEQYV.

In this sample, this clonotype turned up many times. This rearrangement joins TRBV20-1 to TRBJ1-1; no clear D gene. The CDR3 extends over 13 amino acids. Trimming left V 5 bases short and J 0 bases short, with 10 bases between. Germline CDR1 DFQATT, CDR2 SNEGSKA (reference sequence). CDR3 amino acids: CSARASMNTEAFF. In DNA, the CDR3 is TGCAGTGCTCGGGCCTCGATGAACACTGAAGCTTTCTTT.

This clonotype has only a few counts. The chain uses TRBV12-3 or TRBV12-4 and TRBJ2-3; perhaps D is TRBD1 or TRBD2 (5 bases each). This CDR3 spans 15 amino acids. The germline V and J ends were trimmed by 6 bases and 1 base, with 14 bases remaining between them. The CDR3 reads CASSHRDPRTDTQYF. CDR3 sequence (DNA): TGTGCCAGCAGCCACCGGGACCCCCGCACAGATACGCAGTATTTT.

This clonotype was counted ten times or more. As DNA, the CDR3 is TGTGCCAGCAGCTTGACCGGACTAGCGGCCACGGAGACCCAGTACTTC. Its translation is CASSLTGLAATETQYF. The gene calls are TRBV5-5 and TRBJ2-5; 10 bases are a match to TRBD2. V lost 1 base to trimming and J lost 5 bases; unmatched junction nucleotides: 8. The CDR3 has 16 amino acids. The germline CDR1 and CDR2 sequences are SGHKS and YYEKEE (reference sequence).